One and the same sample provided the 15 T cell receptor beta chains below, sequenced in a study of ipilimumab plus nivolumab after autologous stem cell transplantation. Repertoires were generated with immunoSEQ multiplex PCR, while TCRdb's copy carries only in-frame clones and drops some. Of about 84,000 clones listed, 65% to 85% are singletons. The specimen comprised PBMCs, sampled in a trial of ipilimumab plus nivolumab as post-transplant consolidation. The receptors come from a male donor with diffuse large B-cell lymphoma.

This chain uses TRBV6-1 with TRBJ1-1; tentative D call: TRBD1 (6 bases). V lost 0 bases, J lost 11 bases, and 16 bases lay in between. This CDR3 contains 14 residues. CDR1 is MNHNS, CDR2 SASEGT, per germline. For the CDR3, the DNA is TGTGCCAGCAGTGAAGCAGGGCTTACAAGGGGGGCTTTCTTT. Its protein is CASSEAGLTRGAFF.

The rearrangement links TRBV18 to TRBJ1-2, with D perhaps TRBD1 (6 bases). Germline V gene data show CDR1 as KGHSH and CDR2 as LQKENI. The CDR3 extends over 14 amino acids. V was pared by 3 bases and J by 6 bases, with 14 bases between. CDR3 coding DNA: TGTGCCAGCTCACCTAGGGTCGAGGGGGATGGCTACACCTTC. It is translated as CASSPRVEGDGYTF. Full variable domain (remainder filled in from reference TRBV18 and TRBJ1-2): NAGVMQNPRHLVRRRGQEARLRCSPMKGHSHVYWYRQLPEEGLKFMVYLQKENIIDESGMPKERFSAEFPKEGPSILRIQQVVRGDSAAYFCASSPRVEGDGYTFGSGTRLTVV.

This clone has more than one count but fewer than ten. V is TRBV7-3 and J is TRBJ2-2, with D unclear. Germline-derived CDR1 and CDR2 are SGHTA and FQGTGA. V shed 5 bases and J shed 6 bases, with 10 bases lying between them. The CDR3 length is 13 residues. In DNA, the CDR3 is TGTGCCAGCAGCCGATCCCCCTCCGGGGAGCTGTTTTTT. Translation: CASSRSPSGELFF.

V gene TRBV6-5 combines with J gene TRBJ2-7; D possibly corresponds to TRBD2 (6 bases). The V gene lost 0 bases and the J gene lost 2 bases, with 11 bases spanning the gap. Per the germline V gene, CDR1 is MNHEY and CDR2 is SVGAGI. The CDR3 has 15 residues. Written as DNA, the CDR3 is TGTGCCAGCAGTTACTCTCGGGGGAACACCTACGAGCAGTACTTC. It encodes CASSYSRGNTYEQYF.

V is TRBV27 and J is TRBJ2-1, with 12 bases identical to TRBD2. In germline, CDR1 is MNHEY, CDR2 SMNVEV (reference sequence). The trim removed 0 bases at V and 7 bases at J, leaving 4 bases unmatched. This CDR3 is built from 16 residues. This CDR3 is CASSLSLAGGPNEQFF. The CDR3 nucleotides are TGTGCCAGCAGTTTATCCCTAGCGGGGGGGCCGAATGAGCAGTTCTTC.

The CDR3 loop reads CASSLDSYSTEAFF. CDR3 sequence (DNA): TGTGCCAGCAGCTTGGACAGTTACAGCACTGAAGCTTTCTTT. This chain links TRBV5-6 with TRBJ1-1, with D hard to call. Germline V gene sequence: CDR1 SGHDT, CDR2 YYEEEE. V dropped 0 bases and J dropped 4 bases, with 10 bases sitting between them. This CDR3 region has 14 residues.

The chain is built from TRBV14 and TRBJ1-3; no clear D gene. Germline V gene sequence: CDR1 SGHDN, CDR2 FVKESK. CDR3 length: 14 amino acids. V dropped 4 bases and J dropped 3 bases, with 10 bases sitting between them. The DNA of the CDR3 is TGTGCCAGCAGCCGGGGAGTATATGGAAACACCATATATTTT. Its translation is CASSRGVYGNTIYF.

V usage is TRBV30 and J usage is TRBJ1-5, with D uncertain. There are 13 residues in the CDR3. Germline V gives CDR1 GTSNPN, CDR2 SVGIG (reference sequence). With 3 bases removed from V and 6 bases from J, the gap between germline ends came to 12 bases. In DNA form, the CDR3 reads TGTGCCTGGAGAAGTTCGTCCAGTCAGCCCCAGCATTTT. It specifies CAWRSSSSQPQHF. Using reference TRBV30 and TRBJ1-5 for the parts outside the CDR3, the full variable domain is SQTIHQWPATLVQPVGSPLSLECTVEGTSNPNLYWYRQAAGRGLQLLFYSVGIGQISSEVPQNLSASRPQDRQFILSSKKLLLSDSGFYLCAWRSSSSQPQHFGDGTRLSIL.

The chain employs TRBV5-1 and TRBJ2-1, with 8 bases lining up with TRBD2. V was clipped by 3 bases and J by 2 bases; unmatched bases: 10. The CDR3 length is 17 residues. Germline-derived CDR1 and CDR2 are SGHRS and YFSETQ. The CDR3 DNA reads as TGCGCCAGCAGCTCCCAAGTTGGGCGGGGGGCCTACAATGAGCAGTTCTTC. It specifies CASSSQVGRGAYNEQFF.

The chain combines TRBV6-4 with TRBJ1-1; TRBD1 matches at 7 bases. CDR1 MRHNA and CDR2 SNTAGT come from the germline V gene. This CDR3 comprises 14 residues. The J segment lost 1 base and the V segment lost 6 bases, leaving 5 bases of the junction unmatched. CDR3 protein: CASSAQGGNTEAFF. The CDR3 coding sequence is TGTGCCAGCAGCGCCCAGGGGGGGAACACTGAAGCTTTCTTT.

The genes are TRBV27 and TRBJ2-5; D is possibly TRBD2 (5 bases). V was clipped by 5 bases and J by 5 bases, with 12 bases between them. The CDR3 is 13 residues long. Per germline, CDR1 MNHEY and CDR2 SMNVEV (reference sequence). CDR3 coding DNA: TGTGCCAGCAGTCGTACTAGGCAGGAGACCCAGTACTTC. It codes for CASSRTRQETQYF.

J is TRBJ1-2 and V is TRBV5-6, with 11 bases aligning to TRBD1. This CDR3 is 16 amino acids long. Trimming removed 4 bases from V and 0 bases from J; junction bases left unmatched: 5. The germline V gene encodes CDR1 SGHDT and CDR2 YYEEEE. The DNA for the CDR3 is TGTGCCAGCAGCGGGGACAGGGGGTATACTAACTATGGCTACACCTTC. This translates into CASSGDRGYTNYGYTF. The full variable domain, rest sourced from reference TRBV5-6 and TRBJ1-2, is DAGVTQSPTHLIKTRGQQVTLRCSPKSGHDTVSWYQQALGQGPQFIFQYYEEEERQRGNFPDRFSGHQFPNYSSELNVNALLLGDSALYLCASSGDRGYTNYGYTFGSGTRLTVV.

This chain uses TRBV2 with TRBJ1-1, with D unresolved. The V gene's germline CDR1 is SNHLY and CDR2 FYNNEI. The CDR3 covers 14 residues. V was clipped by 6 bases and J by 2 bases, with 13 bases between them. The CDR3 bases are TGTGCCAGCAGGTACGGGGTAGGAAACACTGAAGCTTTCTTT. Its translation is CASRYGVGNTEAFF.

The gene calls are TRBV7-9 and TRBJ2-1, with TRBD2 matching 11 bases. CDR1 and CDR2 (germline): SEHNR, FQNEAQ (reference sequence). V was pared by 4 bases and J by 8 bases, with 7 bases of the junction left unmatched. The CDR3 contains 15 residues. The CDR3 sequence is CASSWGLAVLYEQFF. The CDR3 region has the DNA TGTGCCAGCAGCTGGGGACTAGCGGTTCTCTATGAGCAGTTCTTC.

This clone was recorded once. The CDR3 DNA follows: TGTGCCACCGGAACGAGGGGGATTCCCTATGGCTACACCTTC. It specifies CATGTRGIPYGYTF. The chain couples TRBV19 to TRBJ1-2; a weak D match, TRBD1 (6 bases). V gave up 10 bases and J gave up 4 bases, with 19 bases separating them. Germline V CDR1 and CDR2: LNHDA, SQIVND (reference sequence). The CDR3 sequence is 14 residues long. Complete variable domain (other parts from reference TRBV19 and TRBJ1-2): DGGITQSPKYLFRKEGQNVTLSCEQNLNHDAMYWYRQDPGQGLRLIYYSQIVNDFQKGDIAEGYSVSREKKESFPLTVTSAQKNPTAFYLCATGTRGIPYGYTFGSGTRLTVV.